These 15 T cell receptor beta chains were all obtained from the same sample, sequenced in a study of beta chain features in type 1 diabetes. Expressed TCRB transcripts were sequenced, since all the RNA that had been isolated was reverse transcribed. The data were produced by immunoSEQ multiplex PCR, yet TCRdb's version contains in-frame clones alone and is incomplete. Of about 900,000 clones in the sample, roughly 15% were seen once. Sequenced material: naive CD4+ T cells from blood. The receptors here all came from a woman between 18 and 29 years old in good health.

This clone was detected only a few times. V gene TRBV4-2 combines with J gene TRBJ2-5; 12 bases fit TRBD2. The J call may be faulty, since TRBJ2-7 better matches the DNA end. The CDR3 runs 15 residues. CDR1 is LGHNA and CDR2 is YNFKEQ in the germline V gene. The CDR3 protein is CASSLTSGRLSEQYF. Here the CDR3 DNA reads TGTGCCAGCAGCCTGACTAGCGGGAGACTAAGCGAGCAGTACTTC.

The rearrangement uses TRBV28 and TRBJ2-1, with 7 bases fitting TRBD2. Trimming took 3 bases from V and 5 from J; bases not matched to a gene: 7. Germline V gives CDR1 MDHEN, CDR2 SYDVKM. The CDR3 runs to 15 residues. The CDR3 DNA reads as TGTGCCAGCAGTTTTTTCCTAGCGGACCACAATGAGCAGTTCTTC. This translates into CASSFFLADHNEQFF. Full variable domain (remainder filled in from reference TRBV28 and TRBJ2-1): DVKVTQSSRYLVKRTGEKVFLECVQDMDHENMFWYRQDPGLGLRLIYFSYDVKMKEKGDIPEGYSVSREKKERFSLILESASTNQTSMYLCASSFFLADHNEQFFGPGTRLTVL.

This clone was picked up a small number of times. V is TRBV7-8 and J is TRBJ2-7, with TRBD1 identical over 9 bases. Germline trimming cut 5 bases from V and 5 bases from J; bases unmatched to any gene: 7. Germline V gene lookup returns CDR1 SGHVS and CDR2 FQNEAQ. This CDR3 comprises 14 residues. The DNA of the CDR3 is TGTGCCAGCAGCCCCGACAGGGACAGGGACGAGCAGTACTTC. Translating it yields CASSPDRDRDEQYF.

The V call is TRBV4-2, the J call TRBJ2-2; D call uncertain. V lost 1 base, J lost 2 bases, and 11 bases lay in between. Per the germline V gene, CDR1 is LGHNA and CDR2 is YNFKEQ. The CDR3 consists of 16 residues. Written as DNA, the CDR3 is TGTGCCAGCAGCCAAGCCGGGCAGGTTAACACCGGGGAGCTGTTTTTT. This gives the protein CASSQAGQVNTGELFF.

The table lists this clone with a few counts. The rearrangement links TRBV28 to TRBJ2-3; 7 bases map to TRBD2. The trim removed 4 bases at V and 0 bases at J, leaving 10 bases unmatched. Germline CDR1 MDHEN, CDR2 SYDVKM. The CDR3 consists of 17 residues. This CDR3 reads CASSSGTTIASTDTQYF. CDR3 coding DNA: TGTGCCAGCAGTTCCGGGACTACGATCGCGAGCACAGATACGCAGTATTTT.

This clone was recorded a few times. This sequence joins TRBV5-1 and TRBJ1-2; 9 bases agree with TRBD1. Trimming took 4 bases from V and 8 from J; bases not matched to a gene: 9. Germline values: CDR1 SGHRS, CDR2 YFSETQ. The CDR3 spans 14 residues. The CDR3 coding sequence is TGCGCCAGCAGCGCCGGGACAGGGTACGGCGGCTACACCTTC. Protein sequence: CASSAGTGYGGYTF. The full variable domain, with the rest looked up from reference TRBV5-1 and TRBJ1-2, is KAGVTQTPRYLIKTRGQQVTLSCSPISGHRSVSWYQQTPGQGLQFLFEYFSETQRNKGNFPGRFSGRQFSNSRSEMNVSTLELGDSALYLCASSAGTGYGGYTFGSGTRLTVV.

This clone was detected a few times. The CDR3 region has the DNA TGTGCCAGTAGTATGCGTGGGCCGCCCGTCAACACTGAAGCTTTCTTT. It is translated as CASSMRGPPVNTEAFF. The chain employs TRBV19 and TRBJ1-1; D is ambiguous. This CDR3 contains 16 residues. V dropped 3 bases and J dropped 2 bases, with 16 bases sitting between them. CDR1 and CDR2 (germline): LNHDA, SQIVND (reference sequence).

This clone was observed a few times. The V gene is TRBV7-2, the J gene TRBJ2-7; 8 bases agree with TRBD1. Germline V gives CDR1 SGHTA, CDR2 FQGNSA. V dropped 5 bases and J dropped 7; count of bases not matched to a gene: 13. The CDR3 runs 15 residues. The CDR3 sequence is CASSPRGRTFYEQYF. As DNA, the CDR3 is TGTGCCAGCAGCCCCAGGGGGCGGACGTTCTATGAGCAGTACTTC.

This clone appeared a few times. V is TRBV9 and J is TRBJ2-3; 14 nucleotides agree with TRBD2. With V trimmed by 0 bases and J by 2 bases, 8 bases remained unmatched. This CDR3 region has 19 residues. Looked up from germline, CDR1 is SGDLS and CDR2 is YYNGEE. CDR3 sequence (DNA): TGTGCCAGCAGCGTAGATCCGGGACTAGCGGGAGAAAACACAGATACGCAGTATTTT. As protein: CASSVDPGLAGENTDTQYF.

The chain combines TRBV27 with TRBJ2-1, with 11 positions matching TRBD2. CDR1 and CDR2 from the germline V gene are MNHEY and SMNVEV (reference sequence). The CDR3 is made up of 15 amino acids. V dropped 3 bases and J dropped 5; count of bases not matched to a gene: 3. As DNA, the CDR3 is TGTGCCAGCAGTTTTGCTAGCGGGAGGAACAATGAGCAGTTCTTC. It yields the protein CASSFASGRNNEQFF.

The chain couples TRBV28 to TRBJ2-3, with D possibly TRBD2 on 7 matching bases. The CDR3 consists of 16 residues. Germline loops: CDR1 MDHEN, CDR2 SYDVKM. Trimming pared 6 bases from V and 4 bases from J, leaving 20 bases between. The CDR3 DNA follows: TGTGCCAGCAGCCCATTTTTCGGGGGGCGTTCAGATACGCAGTATTTT. Its translation: CASSPFFGGRSDTQYF.

This clone occurred a few times. This rearrangement joins TRBV2 to TRBJ2-2; TRBD2 might be the D (6 bases). The CDR3 is 12 residues long. The V end lost 6 bases, the J end lost 7 bases, and 9 bases lay between the germline ends. The germline CDR1 and CDR2 sequences are SNHLY and FYNNEI. CDR3 residues: CASRGGHGELFF. The CDR3 DNA reads TGTGCCAGCAGGGGAGGACACGGGGAGCTGTTTTTT.

The V and J genes are TRBV7-2 and TRBJ2-5; maybe TRBD1 (6 bases). Per the germline V gene, CDR1 is SGHTA and CDR2 is FQGNSA. Trimming pared 4 bases from V and 0 bases from J, leaving 9 bases between. The CDR3 covers 14 residues. The CDR3 nucleotides are TGTGCCAGCAGCTACAGGGCCTACCAAGAGACCCAGTACTTC. Translating it yields CASSYRAYQETQYF.

A few counts support this clone. The chain is built from TRBV29-1 and TRBJ1-5, with a weak D call TRBD1 (5 bases). CDR1 is SQVTM and CDR2 is ANQGSEA in the germline V gene. Trimming removed 6 bases from V and 15 bases from J, with 18 bases in between. CDR3 length: 11 amino acids. The CDR3 region has the DNA TGCAGCGTCTCTGGCAGGGATCGGTCGCATTTT. It translates to CSVSGRDRSHF.

There are a few counts of this clone. V is TRBV10-3 and J is TRBJ1-6; D call uncertain. Trimming stripped 10 bases from V and 6 bases from J, with 10 bases between. The length of the CDR3 is 12 residues. Germline V gene data show CDR1 as ENHRY and CDR2 as SYGVKD. The CDR3 reads CATAPSNSPLHF. The CDR3 DNA sequence: TGTGCCACCGCCCCGAGTAATTCACCCCTCCACTTT.